These 4 T cell receptor beta chains came from one sample sequenced in a study of blood T cell repertoires in COVID-19. The data were produced by immunoSEQ multiplex PCR, yet TCRdb's version contains in-frame clones alone and is incomplete. Seen here are under 450,000 clones, approximately 77% observed once, and the top ten hold roughly 1.1%. The sequencing sample was made of peripheral blood. The receptors stem from a human donor with acute or convalescent COVID-19. The donor label of this sample is uncertain.

The CDR3 DNA follows: TGCGCCAGCAGCCGAGTTCAGCGGGAATCGTACAATGAGCAGTTCTTC. This encodes CASSRVQRESYNEQFF. The chain has TRBV4-1 and TRBJ2-1; TRBD2 matches 7 bases. The CDR3 consists of 16 residues. Trimming cost V 4 bases and J 4 bases; bases outside gene matches: 10. The germline gives CDR1 MGHRA, CDR2 YSYEKL.

The chain combines TRBV10-3 with TRBJ2-7, with TRBD1 matching 8 bases. Germline trimming cut 0 bases from V and 3 bases from J; bases unmatched to any gene: 4. From germline, CDR1 is ENHRY and CDR2 SYGVKD. This CDR3 contains 15 residues. The CDR3 loop reads CAISESSTGVYEQYF. DNA of the CDR3: TGTGCCATCAGTGAGTCCTCGACAGGGGTCTACGAGCAGTACTTC.

This clone has more than one count but fewer than ten. DNA for the CDR3: TGTGCCAGCAGCTTAAAGGCAGGGGGCTACGAGCAGTACTTC. This codes for CASSLKAGGYEQYF. This sequence joins TRBV7-2 and TRBJ2-7; TRBD1 matches at 7 bases. The V segment lost 2 bases and the J segment 3 bases; nucleotides outside the gene matches: 4. The CDR3 extends over 14 amino acids. The V gene's germline CDR1 is SGHTA and CDR2 FQGNSA.

This clone was seen a single time. This chain uses TRBV6-5 with TRBJ2-6; TRBD2 might be the D (6 bases). Germline CDR1 is MNHEY and CDR2 is SVGAGI. V lost 2 bases to trimming and J lost 4 bases, with 9 bases between them. This CDR3 is 15 amino acids long. The CDR3 nucleotides read TGTGCCAGCAGTTACGGGGGGACGGGGGCCAACGTCCTGACTTTC. Translated, it gives CASSYGGTGANVLTF.